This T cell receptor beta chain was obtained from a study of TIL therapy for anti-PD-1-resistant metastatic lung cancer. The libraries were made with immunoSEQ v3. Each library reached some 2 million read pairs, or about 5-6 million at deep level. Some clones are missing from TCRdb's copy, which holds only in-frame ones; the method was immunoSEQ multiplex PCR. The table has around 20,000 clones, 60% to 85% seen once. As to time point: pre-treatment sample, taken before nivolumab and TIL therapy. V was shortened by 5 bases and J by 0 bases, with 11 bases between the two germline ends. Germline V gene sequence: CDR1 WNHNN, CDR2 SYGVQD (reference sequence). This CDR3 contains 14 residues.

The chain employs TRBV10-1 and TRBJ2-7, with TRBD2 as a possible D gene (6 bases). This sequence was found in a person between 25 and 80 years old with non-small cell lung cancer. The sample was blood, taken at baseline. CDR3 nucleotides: TGCGCCAGCAGTAGGGACTCGAGCTCCTACGAGCAGTACTTC. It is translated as CASSRDSSSYEQYF.